Below, one T cell receptor (beta chain) is given with its context. Antigen: not known. All sequencing subjects had displayed CD8+CD57+ cell expansion on flow cytometry. Severe acquired aplastic anemia was the diagnosis recorded for all patients. TCR beta VDJ and CDR3 profiles were obtained from a genomic DNA template. TCRdb fed the reads into MiXCR, producing one record per CDR3 protein. The table lists about 120,000 distinct CDR3 sequences, over 30% of them singletons, with under 3% in the top ten. Trimming pared 1 base from V and 6 bases from J, leaving 7 bases between. The CDR3 is made up of 12 amino acids. Germline values: CDR1 SQVTM, CDR2 ANQGSEA. This entry belongs to a study of CD8+CD57+ T cells in acquired aplastic anemia. Study context: DNA from sorted CD4+ and CD8+ cells averaged approximately 2.9 ug.

Broader study findings: For CD8+ Simpson's diversity, patients and controls showed no significant difference.

The clonotype comes from a human donor with aplastic anemia. Sequencing was carried out using sorted CD4+, CD8+, or CD8+CD57+ T cells (not recorded which) from PBMCs. The chain recombines TRBV29-1 with TRBJ2-1, with D possibly TRBD1 on 5 matching bases. The CDR3 DNA reads TGCAGCGTTGAAGTCAGGGTCAATGAGCAGTTCTTC. Residues: CSVEVRVNEQFF.